These T cell receptor beta chains were read from a single sample in a study of shared clonotypes between healthy human individuals. Here immunoSEQ multiplex PCR was the method, and the copy in TCRdb shows in-frame clones only, minus some. The sample contains some 790,000 clones, about two thirds of which appear only once. Sequencing was performed on memory CD4+ T cells sorted from blood. The receptors shown here come from a woman between 25 and 40 years old in good health. The CDR3 runs from the conserved cysteine through the conserved F or W. The order of the fields is CDR3 DNA, CDR3 protein, D gene, J gene, V gene, clone size. D genes are given only for firm matches. Size is omitted from some rows. Given values are once, few, many or a class for expanded clones.

TGTGCCATCAGTCCCGGGACAGAATACAATGAGCAGTTCTTC CAISPGTEYNEQFF TRBD1 TRBJ2-1 TRBV10-3 .
TGTGCCAGCCGGGGCTACAGCGGGCCCCGTTACAATGAGCAGTTCTTC CASRGYSGPRYNEQFF . TRBJ2-1 TRBV28 .
TGTGCCAGCAGCTTAGTGGTGCTAGTGCCAGATACGCAGTATTTT CASSLVVLVPDTQYF . TRBJ2-3 TRBV7-2 .
TGTGCCAGCAGCTTGCCTGGACTAGCGGGAGGGCCAAGCTACAATGAGCAGTTCTTC CASSLPGLAGGPSYNEQFF TRBD2 TRBJ2-1 TRBV5-6 .
TGTGCCAGCAGATCGGGACTAGCGTTGGATACGCAGTATTTT CASRSGLALDTQYF TRBD2 TRBJ2-3 TRBV25-1 .
TGTGCCAGCAGACTCGACAGCTCCGTTCCTAATGAAAAACTGTTTTTT CASRLDSSVPNEKLFF . TRBJ1-4 TRBV28 .
TGTGCCAGCAGTTTAGGGGGGGCGGCCTACGAGCAGTACTTC CASSLGGAAYEQYF . TRBJ2-7 TRBV28 .
TGTGCCAGCAGCTTGCGCAGCGGGAGAGCCCACAATGAGCAGTTCTTC CASSLRSGRAHNEQFF TRBD2 TRBJ2-1 TRBV5-6 few
TGTGCCAGTATAAGCTCCGGATCTCCTGGAAACACCATATATTTT CASISSGSPGNTIYF . TRBJ1-3 TRBV28 .
TGTGCCAGCAGCCCAGGAACTAGCGGCAACACAGATACGCAGTATTTT CASSPGTSGNTDTQYF TRBD2 TRBJ2-3 TRBV25-1 .
TGTGCCAGCAGTCCATCGTGGGGGACAGCGGACTCTGGGGCCAACGTCCTGACTTTC CASSPSWGTADSGANVLTF TRBD1 TRBJ2-6 TRBV28 once
TGTGCCAGCAGTGAACATTCAGGGAGGAGGGAAGAGCAGTACTTC CASSEHSGRREEQYF . TRBJ2-7 TRBV27 .
TGTGCCAGTAGTATGGCCCCCTGGGACTATAATTCACCCCTCCACTTT CASSMAPWDYNSPLHF . TRBJ1-6 TRBV19 .
TGTGCCAGCAAGCGGGAGGGCCTCGGGCAGTACTTC CASKREGLGQYF TRBD2 TRBJ2-7 TRBV2 .
TGTGCCAGCACTTCCCGGGGTACAATCTACAATGAGCAGTTCTTC CASTSRGTIYNEQFF . TRBJ2-1 TRBV27 .
TGTGCCAGCAGCAACAGCGGGAGATCCGGCGGGGAGCTGTTTTTT CASSNSGRSGGELFF . TRBJ2-2 TRBV21-1 .
TGTGCCAGCACGTTGCCAGGTAGAGTGGGCAATCAGCCCCAGCATTTT CASTLPGRVGNQPQHF . TRBJ1-5 TRBV2 .
TGTGCCTGGAGTAATGGGGACTATGGCTACACCTTC CAWSNGDYGYTF . TRBJ1-2 TRBV30 .
TGTGCCAGCAGGGGGGCGGCGGGGTACAACGAGCAGTACTTC CASRGAAGYNEQYF . TRBJ2-7 TRBV2 many
TGTGCCAGCTCACCATCGGGACTAGCGGACAATGAGCAGTTCTTC CASSPSGLADNEQFF TRBD2 TRBJ2-1 TRBV18 .
TGTGCCAGCATGAACTACAATGAGCAGTTCTTC CASMNYNEQFF . TRBJ2-1 TRBV6-6 few
TGCGCCAGCAGCCAAGATACGACTGAAGAGACCCAGTACTTC CASSQDTTEETQYF . TRBJ2-5 TRBV4-1 once
TGTGCCAGCAGCTTCTTAGAAGGGAACTACGAGCAGTACTTC CASSFLEGNYEQYF . TRBJ2-7 TRBV7-8 many
TGTGCCAGCAGTATTTGGACAGGGGGCTTATACGAGCAGTACTTC CASSIWTGGLYEQYF TRBD1 TRBJ2-7 TRBV27 .
TGTGCCAGCAGCGCCCGACTAGCGGGAGATGAGCAGTTCTTC CASSARLAGDEQFF TRBD2 TRBJ2-1 TRBV7-9 .
TGTGCCAGCAGCTTATTCGGGGGCAATCAGCCCCAGCATTTT CASSLFGGNQPQHF . TRBJ1-5 TRBV7-8 few
TGTGCCAGCAGCGCGGGACAGGGCACAGATACGCAGTATTTT CASSAGQGTDTQYF TRBD1 TRBJ2-3 TRBV9 .
TGCGCCAGCAGCTCCTCTAGCGGAGCCTACAATGAGCAGTTCTTC CASSSSSGAYNEQFF TRBD2 TRBJ2-1 TRBV5-1 .
TGTGCCAGCACCGAAGGCACAGATACGCAGTATTTT CASTEGTDTQYF . TRBJ2-3 TRBV25-1 .
TGCGCCAGCAGCATAGGGGAGGTGACAGATACGCAGTATTTT CASSIGEVTDTQYF . TRBJ2-3 TRBV5-1 many
TGTGCCAGCAGTTTAGGGACTAGCGGGAGCTCCTACGAGCAGTACTTC CASSLGTSGSSYEQYF TRBD2 TRBJ2-7 TRBV28 .
TGTGCCAGCAGCGCGACAGGGGCAGGGAATGAAAAACTGTTTTTT CASSATGAGNEKLFF TRBD1 TRBJ1-4 TRBV9 .
TGTGCCAGCAGCCGGGGCTCGGATACGCAGTATTTT CASSRGSDTQYF . TRBJ2-3 TRBV7-2 .
TGTGCCACCAGCAGAAGGGCAGGGGCCGAGCAGTACTTC CATSRRAGAEQYF . TRBJ2-7 TRBV15 few
TGTGCCTCGAGTCGATCGGTCACTGAAGCTTTCTTT CASSRSVTEAFF . TRBJ1-1 TRBV28 .
TGTGCCAGCAGTCCCCGTAGTAGCGGGAGGGATACGCAGTATTTT CASSPRSSGRDTQYF TRBD2 TRBJ2-3 TRBV27 .
TGTGCCAGCAGGAGGACAGGGGGGGCCCAGTACTTC CASRRTGGAQYF TRBD1 TRBJ2-5 TRBV28 few
TGTGCCAGCAGTGAAGCCGGGACTAGCGGGAGTCCCGCCTCGGAGCAGTACTTC CASSEAGTSGSPASEQYF TRBD2 TRBJ2-7 TRBV6-1 .
TGTGCCAGCAGCCCGAGGACAGGAACTAATGAAAAACTGTTTTTT CASSPRTGTNEKLFF TRBD1 TRBJ1-4 TRBV11-2 .
TGCGCCAGCAGCTCAACGAAAAACATTCAGTACTTC CASSSTKNIQYF . TRBJ2-4 TRBV10-1 .
TGTGCCAGCAGCCCCTCCTCGGGACAGTTGGGAGAGACCCAGTACTTC CASSPSSGQLGETQYF TRBD1 TRBJ2-5 TRBV7-9 .
TGTGCCTGGACCGCACAGACCACCGGGGAGCTGTTTTTT CAWTAQTTGELFF . TRBJ2-2 TRBV30 few
TGTGCCAGCAGTGAACAGACCACCCCTGTGGGAGATACGCAGTATTTT CASSEQTTPVGDTQYF . TRBJ2-3 TRBV25-1 .
TGTGCCAGCAGCCTAAGGCATGAGCAGTTCTTC CASSLRHEQFF . TRBJ2-1 TRBV2 .
TGTGCCAGCAGCGAGCAGACCGGGACTACCTACGAGCAGTACTTC CASSEQTGTTYEQYF TRBD2 TRBJ2-7 TRBV25-1 .
TGCGCCAGCAGTGAGTCCGGGGGGAACACTGAAGCTTTCTTT CASSESGGNTEAFF . TRBJ1-1 TRBV10-2 .
TGCGCCAGCAGAGAGGGGGTAGACTATGGCTACACCTTC CASREGVDYGYTF . TRBJ1-2 TRBV5-1 .
TGTGCCAGCAGTTACGGGGTGAATCAGCCCCAGCATTTT CASSYGVNQPQHF . TRBJ1-5 TRBV6-5 .
TGCGCCAGCAGCCAGATGGGAGGGGGCGCCGGAGATACGCAGTATTTT CASSQMGGGAGDTQYF . TRBJ2-3 TRBV4-1 few
TGTGCCAGCAGTTTAGGGAGAGCGGGACGGACCGGGGAGCTGTTTTTT CASSLGRAGRTGELFF TRBD2 TRBJ2-2 TRBV6-5 .
TGTGCCTGGAGTGATGAGGGGCGGACAATCGAAAAACTGTTTTTT CAWSDEGRTIEKLFF . TRBJ1-4 TRBV30 .
TGCGCCAGCAGCCCCTACCTCAGACAGGGGCTATCCTACAATGAGCAGTTCTTC CASSPYLRQGLSYNEQFF TRBD1 TRBJ2-1 TRBV5-1 .
TGTGCCAGCAGCCCCGTGGGGGCCAACAGTCAGCCCCAGCATTTT CASSPVGANSQPQHF . TRBJ1-5 TRBV6-6 .
TGCGCCAGCAGTTCGGGGGCGAACACCGGGGAGCTGTTTTTT CASSSGANTGELFF . TRBJ2-2 TRBV10-1 .
TGTGCCAGCAGCGGCGGCGTGGCGGTGAGCACAGATACGCAGTATTTT CASSGGVAVSTDTQYF . TRBJ2-3 TRBV9 .